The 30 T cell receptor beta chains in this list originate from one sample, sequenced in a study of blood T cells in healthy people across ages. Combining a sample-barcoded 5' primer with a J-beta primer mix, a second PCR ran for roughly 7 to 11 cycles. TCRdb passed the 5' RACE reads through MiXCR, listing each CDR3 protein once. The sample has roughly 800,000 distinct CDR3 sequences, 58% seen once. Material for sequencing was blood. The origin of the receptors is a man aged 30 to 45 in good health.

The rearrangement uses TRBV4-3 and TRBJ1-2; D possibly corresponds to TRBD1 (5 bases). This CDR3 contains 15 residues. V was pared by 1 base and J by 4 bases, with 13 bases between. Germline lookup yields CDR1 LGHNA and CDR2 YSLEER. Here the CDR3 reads CASSQVETGIYGYTF. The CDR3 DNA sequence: TGCGCCAGCAGCCAAGTGGAAACAGGCATCTATGGCTACACCTTC.

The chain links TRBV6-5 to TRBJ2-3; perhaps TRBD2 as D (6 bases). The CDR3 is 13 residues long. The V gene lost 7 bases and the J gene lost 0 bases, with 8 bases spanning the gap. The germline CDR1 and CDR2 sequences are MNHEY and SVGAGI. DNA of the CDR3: TGTGCCAGCACGGAGGGTAGCACAGATACGCAGTATTTT. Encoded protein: CASTEGSTDTQYF.

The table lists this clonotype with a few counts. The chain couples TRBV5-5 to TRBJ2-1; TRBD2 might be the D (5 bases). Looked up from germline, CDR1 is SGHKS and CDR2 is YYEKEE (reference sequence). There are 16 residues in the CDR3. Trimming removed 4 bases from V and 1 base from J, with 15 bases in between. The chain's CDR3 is CASSRIEGSSYNEQFF. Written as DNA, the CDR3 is TGTGCCAGCAGCCGTATTGAAGGGAGTTCCTACAATGAGCAGTTCTTC.

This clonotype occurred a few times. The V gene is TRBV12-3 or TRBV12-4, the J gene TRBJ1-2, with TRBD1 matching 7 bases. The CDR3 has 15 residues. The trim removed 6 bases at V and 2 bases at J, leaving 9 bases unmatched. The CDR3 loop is CASSPQGDANYGYTF. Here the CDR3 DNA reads TGTGCCAGCAGCCCTCAGGGGGATGCAAACTATGGCTACACCTTC.

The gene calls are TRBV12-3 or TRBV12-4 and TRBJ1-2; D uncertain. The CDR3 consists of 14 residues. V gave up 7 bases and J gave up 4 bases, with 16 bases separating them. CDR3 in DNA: TGTGCCAGCACCCCCGACGGCGCCAGCTATGGCTACACCTTC. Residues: CASTPDGASYGYTF.

In DNA, the CDR3 is TGTGCCAGCAGCCCCGTACTGGGTACAGATACGCAGTATTTT. Its translation: CASSPVLGTDTQYF. The chain links TRBV14 to TRBJ2-3; no clear D gene. The V end lost 4 bases, the J end lost 3 bases, and 11 bases lay between the germline ends. Germline CDR1 SGHDN, CDR2 FVKESK. CDR3 length: 14 amino acids.

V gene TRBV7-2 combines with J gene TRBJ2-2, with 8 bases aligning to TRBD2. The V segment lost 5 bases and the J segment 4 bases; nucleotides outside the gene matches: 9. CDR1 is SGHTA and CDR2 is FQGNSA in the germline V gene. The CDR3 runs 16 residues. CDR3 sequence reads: CASSLTGTSFTGELFF. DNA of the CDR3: TGTGCCAGCAGCCTTACCGGGACTAGTTTCACCGGGGAGCTGTTTTTT.

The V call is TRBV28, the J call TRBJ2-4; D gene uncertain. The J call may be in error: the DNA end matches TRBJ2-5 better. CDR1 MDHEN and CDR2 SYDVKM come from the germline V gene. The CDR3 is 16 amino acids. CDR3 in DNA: TGTGCCAGCAGCCTTCCGAATGGTTTTTTCTCGGAGACCCAGTACTTC. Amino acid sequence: CASSLPNGFFSETQYF.

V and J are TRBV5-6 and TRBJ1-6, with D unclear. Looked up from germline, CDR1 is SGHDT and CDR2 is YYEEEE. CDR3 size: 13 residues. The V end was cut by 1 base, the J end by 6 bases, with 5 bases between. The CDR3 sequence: CASSLTSNSPLHF. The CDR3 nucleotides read TGTGCCAGCAGCTTGACAAGTAATTCACCCCTCCACTTT.

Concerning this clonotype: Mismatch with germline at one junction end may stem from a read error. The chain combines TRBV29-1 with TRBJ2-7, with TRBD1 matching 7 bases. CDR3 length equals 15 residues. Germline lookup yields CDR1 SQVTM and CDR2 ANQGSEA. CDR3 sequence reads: CGVLTSGDSSYEQYF. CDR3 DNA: TGCGGCGTCCTCACTTCCGGGGACAGCTCCTACGAGCAGTACTTC.

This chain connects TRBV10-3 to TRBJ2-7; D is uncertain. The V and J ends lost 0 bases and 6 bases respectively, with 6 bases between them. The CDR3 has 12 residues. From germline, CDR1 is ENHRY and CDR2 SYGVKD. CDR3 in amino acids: CAISESWGEQYF. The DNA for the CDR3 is TGTGCCATCAGTGAGTCCTGGGGCGAGCAGTACTTC.

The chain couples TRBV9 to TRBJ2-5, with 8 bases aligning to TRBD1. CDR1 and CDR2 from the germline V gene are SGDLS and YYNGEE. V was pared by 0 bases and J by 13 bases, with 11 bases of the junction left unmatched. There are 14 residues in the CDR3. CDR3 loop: CASSVDMRGQERYF. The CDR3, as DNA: TGTGCCAGCAGCGTAGACATGAGGGGACAGGAAAGGTACTTC.

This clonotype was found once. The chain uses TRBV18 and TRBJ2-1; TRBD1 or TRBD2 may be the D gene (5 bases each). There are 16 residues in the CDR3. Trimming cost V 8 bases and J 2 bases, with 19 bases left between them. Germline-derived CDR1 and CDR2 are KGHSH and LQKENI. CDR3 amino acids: CASDDPGRAAYNEQFF. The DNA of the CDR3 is TGTGCCAGCGACGATCCGGGACGAGCGGCCTACAATGAGCAGTTCTTC.

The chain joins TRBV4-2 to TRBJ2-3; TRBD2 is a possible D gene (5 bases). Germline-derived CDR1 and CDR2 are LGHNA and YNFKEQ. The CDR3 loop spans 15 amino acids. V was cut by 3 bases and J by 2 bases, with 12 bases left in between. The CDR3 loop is CASSHQSGTTDTQYF. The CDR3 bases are TGTGCCAGCAGCCACCAAAGCGGAACCACAGATACGCAGTATTTT.

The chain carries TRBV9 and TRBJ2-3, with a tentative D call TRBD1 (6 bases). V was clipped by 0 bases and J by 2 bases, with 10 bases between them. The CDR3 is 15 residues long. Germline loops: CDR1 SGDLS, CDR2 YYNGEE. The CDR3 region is CASSVDTGFTDTQYF. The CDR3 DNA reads TGTGCCAGCAGCGTAGATACAGGGTTCACAGATACGCAGTATTTT.

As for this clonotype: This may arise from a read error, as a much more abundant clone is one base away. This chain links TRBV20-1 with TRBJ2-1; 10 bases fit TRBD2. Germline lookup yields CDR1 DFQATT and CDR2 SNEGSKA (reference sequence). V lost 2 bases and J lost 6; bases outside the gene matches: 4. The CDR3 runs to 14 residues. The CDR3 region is CSARTSGVFNEQFF. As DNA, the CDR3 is TGCAGTGCTAGAACTAGCGGGGTTTTCAATGAGCAGTTCTTC.

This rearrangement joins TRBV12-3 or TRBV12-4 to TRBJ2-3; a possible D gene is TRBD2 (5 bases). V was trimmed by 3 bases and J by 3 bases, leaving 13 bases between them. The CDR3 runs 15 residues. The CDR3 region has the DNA TGTGCCAGCAGTTTGGGCAACGAGCGGACAGATACGCAGTATTTT. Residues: CASSLGNERTDTQYF.

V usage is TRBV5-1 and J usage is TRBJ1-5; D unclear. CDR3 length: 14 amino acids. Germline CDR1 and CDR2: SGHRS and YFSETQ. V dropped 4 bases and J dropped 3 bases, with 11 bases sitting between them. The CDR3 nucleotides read TGCGCCAGCAGCGCGGACGGAATCAATCAGCCCCAGCATTTT. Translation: CASSADGINQPQHF.

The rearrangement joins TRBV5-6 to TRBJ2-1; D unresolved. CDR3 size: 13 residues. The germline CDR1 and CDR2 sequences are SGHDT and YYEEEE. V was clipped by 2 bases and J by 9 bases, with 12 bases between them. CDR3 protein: CASSFSAHGEQFF. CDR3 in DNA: TGTGCCAGCAGCTTCTCGGCGCATGGTGAGCAGTTCTTC. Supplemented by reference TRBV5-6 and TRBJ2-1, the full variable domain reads DAGVTQSPTHLIKTRGQQVTLRCSPKSGHDTVSWYQQALGQGPQFIFQYYEEEERQRGNFPDRFSGHQFPNYSSELNVNALLLGDSALYLCASSFSAHGEQFFGPGTRLTVL.

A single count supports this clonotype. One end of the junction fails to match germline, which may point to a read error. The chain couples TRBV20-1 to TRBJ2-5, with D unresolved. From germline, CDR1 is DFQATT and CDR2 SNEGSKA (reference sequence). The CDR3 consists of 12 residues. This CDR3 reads CSAYDDQGTQYF. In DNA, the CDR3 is TGCAGTGCGTATGACGACCAAGGGACCCAGTACTTC.

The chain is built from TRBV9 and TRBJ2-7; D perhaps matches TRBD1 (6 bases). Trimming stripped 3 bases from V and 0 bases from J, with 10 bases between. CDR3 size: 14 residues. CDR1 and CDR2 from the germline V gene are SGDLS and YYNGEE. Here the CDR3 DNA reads TGTGCCAGCAGCGGCCGGGACACCTCCTACGAGCAGTACTTC. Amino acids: CASSGRDTSYEQYF.

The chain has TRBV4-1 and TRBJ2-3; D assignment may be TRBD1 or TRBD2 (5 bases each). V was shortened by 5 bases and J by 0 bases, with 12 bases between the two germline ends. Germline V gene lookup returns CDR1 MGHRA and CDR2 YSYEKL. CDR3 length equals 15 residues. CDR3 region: CASSWGYTSTDTQYF. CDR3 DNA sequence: TGCGCCAGCAGCTGGGGGTATACTAGCACAGATACGCAGTATTTT.

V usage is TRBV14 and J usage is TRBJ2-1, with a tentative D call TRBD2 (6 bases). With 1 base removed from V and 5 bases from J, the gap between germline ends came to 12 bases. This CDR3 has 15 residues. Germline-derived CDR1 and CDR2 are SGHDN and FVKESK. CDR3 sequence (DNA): TGTGCCAGCAGCCAAGCGGGAGCACCGAACAATGAGCAGTTCTTC. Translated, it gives CASSQAGAPNNEQFF.

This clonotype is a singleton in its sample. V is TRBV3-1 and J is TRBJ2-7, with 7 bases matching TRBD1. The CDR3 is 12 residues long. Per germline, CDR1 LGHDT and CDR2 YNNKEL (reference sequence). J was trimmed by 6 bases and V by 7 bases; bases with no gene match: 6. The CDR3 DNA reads TGTGCCAGCAACGGACAGGCAGGCGAGCAGTACTTC. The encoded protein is CASNGQAGEQYF.

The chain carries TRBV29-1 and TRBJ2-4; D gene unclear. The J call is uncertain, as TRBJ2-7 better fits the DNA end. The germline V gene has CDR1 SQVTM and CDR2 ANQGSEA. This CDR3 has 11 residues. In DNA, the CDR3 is TGCAACGCCTACGACTCCTACGAGCAGTACTTC. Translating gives CNAYDSYEQYF.

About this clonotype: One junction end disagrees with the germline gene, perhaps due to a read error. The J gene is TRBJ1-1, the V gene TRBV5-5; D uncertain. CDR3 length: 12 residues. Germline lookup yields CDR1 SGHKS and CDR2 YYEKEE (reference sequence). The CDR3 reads CAGSFLRTEAFF. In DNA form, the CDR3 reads TGTGCCGGCAGCTTCCTCCGCACTGAAGCTTTCTTT.

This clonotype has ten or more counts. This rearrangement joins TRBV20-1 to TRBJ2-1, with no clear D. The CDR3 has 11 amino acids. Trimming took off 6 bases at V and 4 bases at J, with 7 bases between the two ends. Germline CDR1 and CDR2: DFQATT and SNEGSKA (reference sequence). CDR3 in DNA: TGCAGTGCCCGACAATACAATGAGCAGTTCTTC. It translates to CSARQYNEQFF.

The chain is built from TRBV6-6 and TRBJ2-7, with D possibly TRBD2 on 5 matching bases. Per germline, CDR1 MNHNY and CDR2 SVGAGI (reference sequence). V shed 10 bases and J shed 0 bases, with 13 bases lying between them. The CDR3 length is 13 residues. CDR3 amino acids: CATTSGLSYEQYF. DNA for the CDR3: TGTGCCACCACGAGCGGCCTCTCCTACGAGCAGTACTTC.

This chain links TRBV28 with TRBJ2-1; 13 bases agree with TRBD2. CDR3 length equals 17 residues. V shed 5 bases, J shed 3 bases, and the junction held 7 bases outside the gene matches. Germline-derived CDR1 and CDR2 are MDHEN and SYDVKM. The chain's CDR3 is CASSETSGRSYYNEQFF. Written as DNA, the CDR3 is TGTGCCAGCAGTGAGACTAGCGGGAGGTCCTACTACAATGAGCAGTTCTTC. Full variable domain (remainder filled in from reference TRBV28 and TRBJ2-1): DVKVTQSSRYLVKRTGEKVFLECVQDMDHENMFWYRQDPGLGLRLIYFSYDVKMKEKGDIPEGYSVSREKKERFSLILESASTNQTSMYLCASSETSGRSYYNEQFFGPGTRLTVL.

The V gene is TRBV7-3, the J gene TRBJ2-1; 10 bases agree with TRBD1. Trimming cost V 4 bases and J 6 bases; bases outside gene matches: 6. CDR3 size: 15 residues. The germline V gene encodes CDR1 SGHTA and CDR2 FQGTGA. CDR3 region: CASSSAGQGLNEQFF. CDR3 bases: TGTGCCAGCAGCTCTGCGGGACAGGGGCTCAATGAGCAGTTCTTC. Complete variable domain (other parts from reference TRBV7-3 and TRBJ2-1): GAGVSQTPSNKVTEKGKYVELRCDPISGHTALYWYRQSLGQGPEFLIYFQGTGAADDSGLPNDRFFAVRPEGSVSTLKIQRTERGDSAVYLCASSSAGQGLNEQFFGPGTRLTVL.